These T cell receptor beta chains were read from a single sample in a study of blood T cell repertoires in COVID-19. The repertoire was sequenced with immunoSEQ multiplex PCR; TCRdb's copy has only in-frame clones and lacks some. The sample carries approximately 69,000 clones, under 85% recorded once. The specimen sequenced was peripheral blood. These receptors were taken from a man in his forties or fifties with COVID-19, enrolled during active disease. Each CDR3 is given without its conserved first and last residue. A D gene is named only where the DNA matches it firmly.

d_call	j_call	v_call	cdr3_aa
TRBD1	TRBJ2-7	TRBV18	ASSPPHRPGQPKVYEQY
TRBD1	TRBJ2-7	TRBV10-3	AIRAGGPNEQY
NA	TRBJ1-2	TRBV6-2/TRBV6-3	ASSFTVNYGYT
NA	TRBJ2-3	TRBV19	ASTMSPLADTQY
NA	TRBJ2-7	TRBV9	ASSVEINRADEQY
NA	TRBJ2-6	TRBV6-1	ASSEGSSGANVLT
TRBD1	TRBJ2-7	TRBV5-4	ASSPSTGNSYEQY
TRBD1	TRBJ2-2	TRBV6-5	ANKQGTHTGELF
TRBD1	TRBJ1-1	TRBV7-2	ASSPLTGGRGTEAF
NA	TRBJ2-3	TRBV19	ASSIAQGMTDTQY
TRBD1	TRBJ2-3	TRBV6-5	ASSSQGDGDTQY
NA	TRBJ2-2	TRBV6-5	ASSKGVGTGELF
NA	TRBJ1-2	TRBV5-1	ASSSQVSYGYT
NA	TRBJ1-2	TRBV6-5	ASSTGGTNYGYT
NA	TRBJ2-1	TRBV18	ASSPYRNNEQF
TRBD2	TRBJ2-2	TRBV18	ASSPSELAGRTGELF
NA	TRBJ1-2	TRBV6-6	ASSLGGDGGYT
TRBD1	TRBJ2-7	TRBV29-1	SVVGTGWYEQY
NA	TRBJ1-5	TRBV19	ASSIFAGNLGDQPQH
NA	TRBJ1-1	TRBV6-1	ASSEVNRVGSEAF
NA	TRBJ2-7	TRBV21-1	APPGLAGGCTFVPDPNFYEQY
NA	TRBJ1-4	TRBV5-1	ASSSSDSRNEKLF
TRBD2	TRBJ2-7	TRBV9	ASSPGGLNYEQY
NA	TRBJ1-6	TRBV7-8	ASSTSPGSRNNSPLH
TRBD1	TRBJ1-5	TRBV3-1/TRBV3-2	ASSQEGQGGNQPQH